This T cell receptor (beta chain) was identified in a study of blood T cell repertoires in COVID-19 (dated by TCRdb to 2020 to 2021). Background for the entire study: Samples covering the acute and convalescent phases of COVID-19 were provided by collaborators in the United States, Italy and Spain. The material from the prospective study consisted of cDNA or gDNA derived from T cells, B-cell-depleted T cells, or PBMCs. The dataset comprised deeply sampled blood TCRbeta repertoires from subjects exposed to, actively infected with, or recovered from COVID-19. The repertoires were released in a freely available public database meant as a resource for research on the immune response to SARS-CoV-2. The samples were drawn from the first 160 participants of the ongoing ImmuneRACE study and from 1,254 subjects provided by 6 global collaborators. A de-identified subject ID, COVID-19 status, age in years and sex were almost always included in the sample metadata. Where HLA class I and class II types were available, the types were taken from metadata supplied by the sample provider, not from assay-based typing. General findings and caveats noted by the study authors: The amount of clinical and demographic metadata varied by source and participant and was provided uncurated.

TCRbeta CDR3 regions were amplified from genomic DNA by means of the immunoSEQ Assay, a bias-controlled multiplex PCR. The paper's data handling went like this. The number of nucleated cells in each sample was estimated from the amplification of reference gene primers within the assay. To quantify the absolute abundance of each unique TCRbeta CDR3 rearrangement, sequence reads were collapsed and filtered. For each sample, productive Simpson clonality was calculated as the square root of Simpson's diversity index over productive rearrangements. TCRdb provides this immuneACCESS table in a form limited to in-frame rearrangements. Some clones are lacking; in checked studies, under half of them reflect an unresolved V gene, and why the rest are absent is not known. The DNA gave D and trimming, while V, J and clone size come from that table. Across this sample there are 45,000 to 50,000 clones, with 80% to 85% seen only once. Of the sample, about 7.2% is held by the ten largest clones.

Sequences MDHEN (CDR1) and SYDVKM (CDR2) are obtained from the germline V gene. Inclusive of the bounding cysteine and phenylalanine, the CDR3 is 18 residues long. The read is trimmed to its CDR3 DNA, 54 bases read in frame from base 1. V is cut back by 5 bases and J by 3 bases, with 15 bases in the junction unmatched. Collaborating institutions collected whole blood in K2EDTA tubes following their own protocols. Collaborator samples were shipped for TCRbeta analysis as frozen whole blood, isolated PBMCs, or DNA extracted from either sample type. This clone was counted only a few times. This clone's antigen is unknown. Base qualities were left out, and no much larger clone turns up one base away.

The chain is encoded by TRBV28 joined to TRBJ2-3, with 9 bases matching TRBD2. This TCR was sampled from a man between 60 and 75 years old with active COVID-19. Material: peripheral blood. The DNA sequence is given as TGTGCCAGCAGTACCCCCCTCGGGTTAGCGGGAGAGACAGATACGCAGTATTTT. Translated, this gives CASSTPLGLAGETDTQYF.